The clone carrying this TCR beta chain has only one observation. The ends were cut back, 6 bases at V and 1 base at J, with 9 bases in the middle. The CDR3 spans 13 residues. This sample was taken from a study of blood T cell repertoires in COVID-19. Study overall: Researchers got acute and convalescent COVID-19 samples from the United States, Italy and Spain. Sample material is recorded as cDNA or gDNA derived from T cells, B-cell-depleted T cells, or PBMCs.

Original methodology: Reference gene primer amplification yielded estimated nucleated cell counts. The data were produced by immunoSEQ multiplex PCR, yet TCRdb's version contains in-frame clones alone and is incomplete. From that table come the V and J calls and clone size; the DNA was used to work out D and trimming. Altogether roughly 190,000 clones are present, around 80% being singletons, with the ten largest covering about 7%. This clonotype originated in a man aged 55 to 69 with acute or convalescent COVID-19. The chain uses TRBV12-3 or TRBV12-4 and TRBJ2-5; D is possibly TRBD1 (6 bases). The sequencing input was peripheral blood. The CDR3 bases are TGTGCCAGCAGGAGGGACACCCAAGAGACCCAGTACTTC. It yields the protein CASRRDTQETQYF.